These 24 T cell receptor beta chains were all obtained from the same sample, sequenced in a study of CD8 T cells in ankylosing spondylitis. Findings of the study overall: There was a TCR beta motif, made of fewer than 10 highly homologous variants, that appeared characteristic of ankylosing spondylitis blood.

TCRdb recomputed calls from the 5' RACE reads with MiXCR, one row per CDR3 protein. The sample contains 200,000 to 250,000 distinct CDR3 sequences, approximately 20% of which appear only once. The antigens of these receptors remain unknown. The sample consisted of blood, either unsorted or a sorted T cell fraction (not recorded which). The receptor source for this set is a male donor with ankylosing spondylitis.

The V and J genes are TRBV4-2 and TRBJ2-1, with 9 bases aligning to TRBD2. The CDR3 extends over 16 amino acids. The V segment lost 2 bases and the J segment 5 bases; nucleotides outside the gene matches: 7. The germline V gene has CDR1 LGHNA and CDR2 YNFKEQ. CDR3 sequence: CASSQLPGLADNEQFF. The CDR3 DNA reads as TGTGCCAGCAGCCAACTTCCGGGACTAGCAGACAATGAGCAGTTCTTC.

In its sample, this clonotype was seen a few times. This chain links TRBV27 with TRBJ1-2; no firm D call. The CDR3 runs to 13 residues. Germline CDR1 reads MNHEY; CDR2 reads SMNVEV (reference sequence). Between the trimmed V and J ends, which lost 5 bases and 5 bases, there was a span of 12 bases. The CDR3 here is CASSPRFDYGYTF. CDR3 in DNA: TGTGCCAGCAGTCCACGATTCGATTATGGCTACACCTTC.

This clonotype has only a few counts. V and J are TRBV27 and TRBJ2-7; D is undetermined. Germline CDR1 and CDR2: MNHEY and SMNVEV (reference sequence). With 4 bases removed from V and 3 bases from J, the gap between germline ends came to 13 bases. This CDR3 comprises 14 residues. The CDR3 coding sequence is TGTGCCAGCAGTTCCACCGGGTCCCACTACGAGCAGTACTTC. Residues: CASSSTGSHYEQYF.

The genes are TRBV7-2 and TRBJ1-5; no clear D gene. Germline V gene sequence: CDR1 SGHTA, CDR2 FQGNSA. The CDR3 has 15 residues. Trimming removed 2 bases at V and 2 bases at J, with 10 bases between. The chain's CDR3 is CASSLSWEGNQPQHF. The CDR3 DNA reads as TGTGCCAGCAGCTTATCATGGGAAGGCAATCAGCCCCAGCATTTT.

The V gene is TRBV3-1, the J gene TRBJ2-1, with 9 nucleotides matching TRBD1. The J segment lost 7 bases and the V segment lost 5 bases, leaving 6 bases of the junction unmatched. The germline V gene encodes CDR1 LGHDT and CDR2 YNNKEL (reference sequence). This CDR3 has 14 residues. In nucleotides, the CDR3 is TGTGCCAGCAGCGCCCGACAGGGGGTGAATGAGCAGTTCTTC. Encoded protein: CASSARQGVNEQFF.

This clonotype was seen more than once but under ten times. The chain couples TRBV4-1 to TRBJ2-3, with D hard to call. The CDR3 has 14 amino acids. Per germline, CDR1 MGHRA and CDR2 YSYEKL. Trimming removed 1 base at V and 3 bases at J, with 8 bases between. CDR3 region: CASSQAVFTDTQYF. The CDR3 nucleotides read TGCGCCAGCAGCCAAGCCGTTTTTACAGATACGCAGTATTTT.

The chain is built from TRBV9 and TRBJ2-1; D might be TRBD2 (6 bases). Germline CDR1 is SGDLS and CDR2 is YYNGEE. The V and J ends lost 3 bases and 7 bases respectively, with 11 bases between them. CDR3 size: 13 residues. The CDR3 bases are TGTGCCAGCAGCGGCAGCGGGCCAAATGAGCAGTTCTTC. Its translation: CASSGSGPNEQFF.

The V and J genes are TRBV4-1 and TRBJ2-7; D gene ambiguous. Germline V gives CDR1 MGHRA, CDR2 YSYEKL. CDR3 length: 14 residues. V was trimmed by 3 bases and J by 3 bases, leaving 12 bases between them. The CDR3: CASSHGGSYYEQYF. As DNA, the CDR3 is TGCGCCAGCAGCCATGGCGGATCGTACTACGAGCAGTACTTC.

This clonotype was seen a handful of times. The chain links TRBV30 to TRBJ1-1, with D unclear. Trimming took off 3 bases at V and 6 bases at J, with 11 bases between the two ends. Germline V lookup: CDR1 GTSNPN, CDR2 SVGIG (reference sequence). The CDR3 loop spans 12 amino acids. This chain's CDR3 is CAWRDGIPEAFF. The CDR3 nucleotides are TGTGCCTGGAGGGACGGTATCCCTGAAGCTTTCTTT.

The genes are TRBV6-1 and TRBJ2-7, with a weak D call TRBD2 (5 bases). Trimming took 6 bases from V and 1 from J, leaving 13 bases between them. The germline V gene encodes CDR1 MNHNS and CDR2 SASEGT. CDR3 length: 14 amino acids. CDR3: CASSGDHLSYEQYF. In nucleotides, the CDR3 is TGTGCCAGCAGCGGGGATCACCTTTCCTACGAGCAGTACTTC.

This clonotype was found once. This chain connects TRBV13 to TRBJ2-7; 10 bases match TRBD2. CDR3 length: 20 residues. The J segment lost 2 bases and the V segment lost 3 bases, leaving 19 bases of the junction unmatched. Germline V gene sequence: CDR1 PRHDT, CDR2 FYEKMQ (reference sequence). The CDR3 DNA follows: TGTGCCAGCAGCTTCGCCGGCACCGGGACTAGCGAGATGAGGGCCTACGAGCAGTACTTC. This translates into CASSFAGTGTSEMRAYEQYF.

J is TRBJ1-5 and V is TRBV6-2 or TRBV6-3, with D perhaps matching TRBD1 (6 bases). The CDR3 runs to 14 residues. V was cut by 0 bases and J by 7 bases, with 10 bases left in between. Germline loops: CDR1 MNHEY, CDR2 SVGEGT. CDR3 amino acids: CASSYSGGGQPQHF. The CDR3 coding sequence is TGTGCCAGCAGTTACTCGGGGGGGGGCCAGCCCCAGCATTTT.

The genes are TRBV4-3 and TRBJ1-1, with D possibly TRBD1 on 5 matching bases. Per germline, CDR1 LGHNA and CDR2 YSLEER. With 0 bases removed from V and 6 bases from J, the gap between germline ends came to 14 bases. The CDR3 contains 15 residues. The CDR3 nucleotides are TGCGCCAGCAGCCAAGATTTAGGGACGGTTCCTGAAGCTTTCTTT. Its protein is CASSQDLGTVPEAFF.

This clonotype was counted only a few times. The genes are TRBV7-8 and TRBJ1-1; D call uncertain. Germline assignment: CDR1 SGHVS and CDR2 FQNEAQ. The length of the CDR3 is 14 residues. Trimming shortened V by 2 bases and J by 1 base, and 8 bases separated the two germline ends. CDR3 DNA: TGTGCCAGCAGCTTATCGCTCAGGAACACTGAAGCTTTCTTT. Amino acids: CASSLSLRNTEAFF.

This clonotype was counted at least ten times. The germline gene is not matched at one end of the junction; a read error may be the cause. This rearrangement joins TRBV29-1 to TRBJ2-1; no clear D. Germline V gene lookup returns CDR1 SQVTM and CDR2 ANQGSEA. This CDR3 contains 14 residues. CDR3 bases: TGCAGCGTCGAAGATCAGGATTCCTACAATGAGCAGTTCTTC. Translation: CSVEDQDSYNEQFF.

This clonotype was counted only a few times. The chain links TRBV7-9 to TRBJ2-1, with a possible D match to TRBD2 (6 bases). V was trimmed by 5 bases and J by 4 bases, leaving 18 bases between them. Germline values: CDR1 SEHNR, CDR2 FQNEAQ (reference sequence). The CDR3 is 16 amino acids. In DNA form, the CDR3 reads TGTGCCAGCAGCCAGGTAGGGCTAGCGCAGTACAATGAGCAGTTCTTC. Amino acid sequence: CASSQVGLAQYNEQFF.

V is TRBV7-3 and J is TRBJ1-1; D gene unclear. Between the trimmed V and J ends, which lost 3 bases and 0 bases, there was a span of 11 bases. This CDR3 has 15 residues. Germline CDR1 SGHTA, CDR2 FQGTGA. This CDR3 is CASSLDDGVNTEAFF. In DNA, the CDR3 is TGTGCCAGCAGCTTGGACGATGGGGTGAACACTGAAGCTTTCTTT.

Ten or more counts support this clonotype. The J gene is TRBJ2-7, the V gene TRBV9; TRBD2 matches 13 bases. Germline loops: CDR1 SGDLS, CDR2 YYNGEE. The CDR3 is made up of 15 amino acids. V lost 4 bases to trimming and J lost 2 bases; unmatched junction nucleotides: 3. The CDR3 reads CASSPGLAGAYEQYF. For the CDR3, the DNA is TGTGCCAGCAGCCCAGGACTAGCGGGAGCCTACGAGCAGTACTTC.

This clonotype turned up a few times. This chain links TRBV5-5 with TRBJ2-7, with TRBD1 matching 7 bases. In germline, CDR1 is SGHKS, CDR2 YYEKEE (reference sequence). The CDR3 covers 17 residues. The J segment lost 3 bases and the V segment lost 0 bases, leaving 12 bases of the junction unmatched. The CDR3 bases are TGTGCCAGCAGCTTGGTTCCCGGGATGGGACAGCTCTACGAGCAGTACTTC. This translates into CASSLVPGMGQLYEQYF.

The chain recombines TRBV7-7 with TRBJ2-7, with 9 bases matching TRBD1. The CDR3 runs to 19 residues. Trimming took 5 bases from V and 2 from J; bases not matched to a gene: 19. The germline V gene encodes CDR1 SSHAT and CDR2 FNYEAQ (reference sequence). In DNA form, the CDR3 reads TGTGCCAGCAGCCGACAAGGTCACCCCCCGGGACAGGGCCCCTACGAGCAGTACTTC. Translation gives CASSRQGHPPGQGPYEQYF.

This clonotype has only a few counts. The chain combines TRBV3-1 with TRBJ2-6; 7 bases are shared with TRBD1. The germline V gene has CDR1 LGHDT and CDR2 YNNKEL (reference sequence). The ends lost 4 bases at V and 0 bases at J; junction bases unmatched: 3. CDR3 length: 16 residues. In nucleotides, the CDR3 is TGTGCCAGCAGCCCACAGGGGTTCTCTGGGGCCAACGTCCTGACTTTC. Translating gives CASSPQGFSGANVLTF.

This clonotype was observed a handful of times. This sequence joins TRBV5-1 and TRBJ1-2; D gene unclear. This CDR3 region has 16 residues. Germline V lookup: CDR1 SGHRS, CDR2 YFSETQ. Trimming left V 0 bases short and J 4 bases short, with 16 bases between. This CDR3 is CASSLGRGDGGYGYTF. CDR3 coding DNA: TGCGCCAGCAGCTTGGGTCGCGGGGATGGTGGCTATGGCTACACCTTC.

The chain employs TRBV15 and TRBJ2-3; 8 bases agree with TRBD2. CDR1 and CDR2 (germline): LNHNV, YYDKDF (reference sequence). The CDR3 is made up of 16 amino acids. Trimming removed 3 bases from V and 1 base from J; junction bases left unmatched: 6. This chain's CDR3 is CATSRERGPRTDTQYF. Here the CDR3 DNA reads TGTGCCACCAGCAGGGAGCGGGGGCCACGCACAGATACGCAGTATTTT.

This chain joins TRBV6-5 and TRBJ2-1, with D maybe TRBD1 (5 bases). The CDR3 sequence is 16 residues long. Trimming left V 0 bases short and J 0 bases short, with 9 bases between. CDR1 and CDR2 from the germline V gene are MNHEY and SVGAGI. CDR3 in DNA: TGTGCCAGCAGTTACTCCCTTGACAGCTCCTACAATGAGCAGTTCTTC. Translating it yields CASSYSLDSSYNEQFF.